This T cell receptor (beta chain) was sequenced for a study of cytomegalovirus exposure and HLA in healthy donors. 13 Jbeta primers and 60 Vbeta primers were used for the PCR. TCRdb's copy holds only in-frame clones and misses some; the assay was immunoSEQ multiplex PCR. The sample consists of 150,000 or so clones, 84% of them appearing once. Germline V gene data show CDR1 as SGHVS and CDR2 as FNYEAQ. The CDR3 length is 19 residues. The ends lost 4 bases at V and 4 bases at J; junction bases unmatched: 15. V usage is TRBV7-6 and J usage is TRBJ2-1; 11 bases map to TRBD2. This clonotype was obtained from a boy aged 2 to 10 in good health and CMV-seronegative. The specimen sequenced was PBMCs. The CDR3 DNA reads as TGTGCCAGCAGCTCACTCCCGGCGACTAGCGGGATAGAGTACAATGAGCAGTTCTTC. It yields the protein CASSSLPATSGIEYNEQFF.